The table lists the clone carrying this T cell receptor beta chain with a count of one. Its antigen is unidentified. Sequencing used cDNA as its template, made by extracting RNA and reverse transcribing it. Profiled with immunoSEQ multiplex PCR; TCRdb holds only in-frame clones, not every one. The sample records about 150,000 clones, 80% to 90% being singletons. Researchers took lesional scalp punch biopsies and peripheral blood from people who were alopecia areata patients. Researchers picked out CD4+ and CD8+ T cells from PBMCs by sorting. These data belong to a study of CD8+ T cells in alopecia areata. Study overall: Treated individuals took tofacitinib by mouth, 5 to 10 mg twice daily. Study-wide findings and caveats: Compared with normal scalp, lesional scalp had higher clonality and more expanded CD8+ clones.

Per germline, CDR1 SGHNT and CDR2 YYREEE (reference sequence). This CDR3 region has 16 residues. V was pared by 0 bases and J by 0 bases, with 7 bases between. The material was CD8+ T cells sorted from blood, obtained at week 0. This rearrangement joins TRBV5-4 to TRBJ1-6; D is unclear. The source is a human donor with alopecia areata. The CDR3, as DNA: TGTGCCAGCAGCTTGGACCCGAGCTCCTATAATTCACCCCTCCACTTT. It codes for CASSLDPSSYNSPLHF. Variable domain in full (rest from reference TRBV5-4 and TRBJ1-6): ETGVTQSPTHLIKTRGQQVTLRCSSQSGHNTVSWYQQALGQGPQFIFQYYREEENGRGNFPPRFSGLQFPNYSSELNVNALELDDSALYLCASSLDPSSYNSPLHFGNGTRLTVT.